A single sample gave rise to the 11 T cell receptor beta chains below, sequenced in a study of T cell repertoires in cytomegalovirus infection. TCRdb analysed the reads with MiXCR anew, one entry per CDR3 protein. The repertoire holds approximately 500,000 distinct CDR3 sequences, 16% seen once, with 20% to 30% in the top ten. Sequencing was done on a sample of CD8+ T cells from PBMCs. Receptors originate from a human donor in good health (CMV status not recorded). Some clones in this sample may be carry-over from other donors' samples.

CDR3 bases: TGTGCCACCAGTGACTCCGGACAGGAGGAGGATGGCTACACCTTC. Its protein product is CATSDSGQEEDGYTF. The chain is built from TRBV24-1 and TRBJ1-2; 7 nucleotides align to TRBD1. This CDR3 comprises 15 residues. Germline trimming cut 4 bases from V and 6 bases from J; bases unmatched to any gene: 10. The germline gives CDR1 KGHDR, CDR2 SFDVKD.

There are many counts of this clonotype. The chain joins TRBV28 to TRBJ2-1; either TRBD1 or TRBD2 may fit D (5 bases each). V lost 5 bases, J lost 2 bases, and 16 bases lay in between. Germline loops: CDR1 MDHEN, CDR2 SYDVKM. This CDR3 region has 16 residues. CDR3 sequence reads: CASSTTRERTYNEQFF. Here the CDR3 DNA reads TGTGCCAGCAGTACTACCAGGGAGCGGACCTACAATGAGCAGTTCTTC.

Notes on this clonotype: The junction does not match germline at one end; this may be a read error. The rearrangement uses TRBV7-8 and TRBJ2-1; 7 bases fit TRBD2. Germline-derived CDR1 and CDR2 are SGHVS and FQNEAQ. CDR3 size: 14 residues. For the CDR3, the DNA is TGTACCAGCAGCTTCCGCGCGGGGGAAGATGAGCAGTTCTTC. Protein product: CTSSFRAGEDEQFF.

This clonotype was recorded at least ten times. This chain links TRBV6-5 with TRBJ2-2, with D uncertain. V lost 2 bases, J lost 2 bases, and 9 bases lay in between. The CDR3 runs 15 residues. Germline CDR1 reads MNHEY; CDR2 reads SVGAGI. Here the CDR3 DNA reads TGTGCCAGCAGTTACGTGGAGTTTAACACCGGGGAGCTGTTTTTT. Amino acid sequence: CASSYVEFNTGELFF.

The CDR3 DNA follows: TGTGCCACCAGCACCGGGACAGGGTCCTACGAGCAGTACTTC. This codes for CATSTGTGSYEQYF. V is TRBV15 and J is TRBJ2-7; 9 bases align to TRBD1. Germline V lookup: CDR1 LNHNV, CDR2 YYDKDF (reference sequence). This CDR3 region has 14 residues. After removal of 4 bases from V and 1 base from J, the junction contained 2 bases not matched to a gene.

This clonotype was recorded at least ten times. The chain employs TRBV7-9 and TRBJ2-2, with 10 bases identical to TRBD1. V was pared by 4 bases and J by 4 bases, with 3 bases of the junction left unmatched. Germline V CDR1 and CDR2: SEHNR, FQNEAQ (reference sequence). The CDR3 has 15 residues. The CDR3 sequence is CASSSWDRGTGELFF. In nucleotides, the CDR3 is TGTGCCAGCAGCTCGTGGGACAGGGGCACCGGGGAGCTGTTTTTT.

This clonotype was seen ten or more times. The chain couples TRBV7-2 to TRBJ1-4; 7 positions agree with TRBD1. Germline V gene data show CDR1 as SGHTA and CDR2 as FQGNSA. The trim removed 4 bases at V and 6 bases at J, leaving 8 bases unmatched. The CDR3 length is 15 residues. The CDR3 sequence: CASSSVTGKDEKLFF. The CDR3, as DNA: TGTGCCAGCAGCTCAGTGACAGGGAAGGATGAAAAACTGTTTTTT.

The table lists this clonotype with a few counts. A much larger clone differs from this one at a single base, so this may be a read error. V gene TRBV9 combines with J gene TRBJ2-1; TRBD2 aligns across 7 bases. From germline, CDR1 is SGDLS and CDR2 YYNGEE. The CDR3 sequence is 14 residues long. The trim removed 4 bases at V and 3 bases at J, leaving 4 bases unmatched. This CDR3 is CASSLSGNYNEQFF. In DNA form, the CDR3 reads TGTGCCAGCAGCTTAAGCGGGAACTACAATGAGCAGTTCTTC.

The sample holds many counts of this clonotype. V usage is TRBV29-1 and J usage is TRBJ2-1, with D possibly TRBD1 on 6 matching bases. From germline, CDR1 is SQVTM and CDR2 ANQGSEA. CDR3 length: 14 residues. Trimming took 5 bases from V and 3 from J, leaving 14 bases between them. CDR3 sequence reads: CSVWDTSIYNEQFF. The CDR3 nucleotides read TGCAGCGTTTGGGACACTTCAATCTACAATGAGCAGTTCTTC.

This clonotype was counted ten times or more. The V and J genes are TRBV7-2 and TRBJ2-1; possibly TRBD2 for D (5 bases). Germline V gene sequence: CDR1 SGHTA, CDR2 FQGNSA. V was clipped by 5 bases and J by 0 bases, with 20 bases between them. This CDR3 comprises 18 residues. CDR3 bases: TGTGCCAGCAGCCTACAAAACACCCAGCGGAGCTCCTACAATGAGCAGTTCTTC. The encoded protein is CASSLQNTQRSSYNEQFF.

Remarks on this clonotype: With a much larger clone just one base away, this may be a read error. V usage is TRBV5-4 and J usage is TRBJ2-5; tentatively, D is TRBD1 (5 bases). This CDR3 contains 14 residues. Germline CDR1 and CDR2: SGHNT and YYREEE (reference sequence). V was pared by 1 base and J by 3 bases, with 10 bases between. The CDR3 loop reads CASSLKWGEETQYF. The DNA of the CDR3 is TGTGCCAGCAGCTTGAAATGGGGCGAAGAGACCCAGTACTTC.